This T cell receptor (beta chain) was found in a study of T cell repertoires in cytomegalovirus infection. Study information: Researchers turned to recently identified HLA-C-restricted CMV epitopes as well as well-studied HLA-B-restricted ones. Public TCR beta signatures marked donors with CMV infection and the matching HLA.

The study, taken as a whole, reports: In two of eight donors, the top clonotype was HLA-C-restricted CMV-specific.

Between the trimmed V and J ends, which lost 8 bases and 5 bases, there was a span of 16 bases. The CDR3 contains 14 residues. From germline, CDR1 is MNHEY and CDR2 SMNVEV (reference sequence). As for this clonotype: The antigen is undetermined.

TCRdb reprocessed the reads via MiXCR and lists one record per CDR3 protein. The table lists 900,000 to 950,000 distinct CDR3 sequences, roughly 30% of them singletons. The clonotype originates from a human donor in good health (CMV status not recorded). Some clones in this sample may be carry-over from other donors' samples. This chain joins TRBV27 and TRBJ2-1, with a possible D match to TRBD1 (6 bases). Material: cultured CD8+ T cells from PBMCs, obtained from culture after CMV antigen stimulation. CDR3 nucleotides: TGTGCCAGCGGATTACCGTGGACAGACAATGAGCAGTTCTTC. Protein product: CASGLPWTDNEQFF.